This T cell receptor (beta chain) was sequenced in a study of post-analysis software for immune sequencing data. Study observations and caveats: TRBV5-6, TRBV5-1 and TRBV20-1 belonged to a set of about five TRBV segments that were more frequent in patients than controls. Normalized Chao1 diversity was significantly lower in multiple sclerosis patients than in controls.

The TCR beta cDNA libraries contained unique molecular identifiers. Using its own MiXCR run on the PCR reads, TCRdb lists one record per CDR3 protein. The sample lists about 680,000 distinct CDR3 sequences; around 60% were seen once. Details on this clonotype: Its antigen is undetermined. A read error may produce the germline difference seen at one junction end.

Per the germline V gene, CDR1 is SGHRS and CDR2 is YFSETQ. The CDR3 covers 15 residues. This clonotype originated in a girl aged 2-10 years with multiple sclerosis. The sample was blood. The chain has TRBV5-1 and TRBJ1-6, with D unclear. The CDR3 DNA reads as TGCGCCAGCAGCGCCGGATTCGGCAGCAGTACACCCCCCCACTTT. Translated, it gives CASSAGFGSSTPPHF. The full variable domain, with the rest looked up from reference TRBV5-1 and TRBJ1-6, is KAGVTQTPRYLIKTRGQQVTLSCSPISGHRSVSWYQQTPGQGLQFLFEYFSETQRNKGNFPGRFSGRQFSNSRSEMNVSTLELGDSALYLCASSAGFGSSTPPHFGNGTRLTVT.